The 17 T cell receptor beta chains below were found in one sample sequenced in a study of sequential checkpoint blockade in melanoma. The table came from immunoSEQ multiplex PCR; TCRdb's copy has only in-frame clones and leaves some out. The sample holds 5,000 to 6,000 clones, around 21% seen once. Treatment here: randomized to nivolumab then ipilimumab (arm A) or the reverse (arm B). Sequencing used tumor tissue (inferred from file names), obtained from a patient given nivolumab and ipilimumab in sequence. Source of these receptors: a human donor with melanoma.

The chain links TRBV19 to TRBJ2-5; perhaps TRBD2 as D (6 bases). V lost 2 bases and J 5 bases, leaving 12 bases between the germline ends. Germline V gene sequence: CDR1 LNHDA, CDR2 SQIVND (reference sequence). This CDR3 is 14 amino acids long. The CDR3 DNA sequence: TGTGCCAGTAGTATACGGGGGTGGAGGGAGACCCAGTACTTC. Translated: CASSIRGWRETQYF.

This clone was detected many times. V usage is TRBV6-8 and J usage is TRBJ2-7; possible D gene TRBD1, 5 bases. V dropped 4 bases and J dropped 2 bases, with 9 bases sitting between them. The CDR3 consists of 13 residues. From germline, CDR1 is MNHGY and CDR2 SAAAGT. In DNA form, the CDR3 reads TGTGCCAGCAGTTTGGGGCCACCCTACGAGCAGTACTTC. Protein sequence: CASSLGPPYEQYF.

This chain links TRBV5-1 with TRBJ2-7; TRBD1 or TRBD2 may be the D gene (5 bases each). The V end was cut by 1 base, the J end by 5 bases, with 13 bases between. The CDR3 has 14 amino acids. Germline V gene sequence: CDR1 SGHRS, CDR2 YFSETQ. CDR3 in amino acids: CASSLLQGSDEQYF. The CDR3, as DNA: TGCGCCAGCAGCTTGCTGCAGGGTAGCGACGAGCAGTACTTC.

The J gene is TRBJ2-7, the V gene TRBV19, with D perhaps matching TRBD1 or TRBD2 (6 bases each). The CDR3 covers 15 residues. The V and J ends lost 2 bases and 7 bases respectively, with 18 bases between them. From germline, CDR1 is LNHDA and CDR2 SQIVND (reference sequence). In DNA form, the CDR3 reads TGTGCCAGTAGTATATGGGGAGGACAGACCCAAGAGCAGTACTTC. This codes for CASSIWGGQTQEQYF.

The chain employs TRBV10-3 and TRBJ1-5, with unresolved D. Per the germline V gene, CDR1 is ENHRY and CDR2 is SYGVKD. This CDR3 region has 15 residues. The V and J ends lost 0 bases and 3 bases respectively, with 9 bases between them. CDR3 coding DNA: TGTGCCATCAGTGAGTCAGGCACCAACAATCAGCCCCAGCATTTT. Translating gives CAISESGTNNQPQHF.

V and J are TRBV19 and TRBJ2-2, with TRBD1 matching 10 bases. The CDR3 consists of 18 residues. The junction had 17 bases not matched to a gene; V was cut back by 7 bases and J by 6 bases. CDR1 is LNHDA and CDR2 is SQIVND in the germline V gene (reference sequence). CDR3 nucleotide sequence: TGTGCCAGTATCAATCGGGGTCCGGGACAGGGGAGGCCCGGGGAGCTGTTTTTT. Translating gives CASINRGPGQGRPGELFF.

This clone was seen only a few times. The chain recombines TRBV9 with TRBJ1-6; 7 nucleotides line up with TRBD1. Germline V lookup: CDR1 SGDLS, CDR2 YYNGEE. The ends lost 6 bases at V and 6 bases at J; junction bases unmatched: 0. This CDR3 comprises 12 residues. This CDR3 reads CASNRGNSPLHF. DNA for the CDR3: TGTGCCAGCAACAGGGGTAATTCACCCCTCCACTTT.

V usage is TRBV10-1 and J usage is TRBJ2-2; D ambiguous. CDR1 is WNHNN and CDR2 is SYGVQD in the germline V gene (reference sequence). V lost 2 bases and J lost 1, with 11 bases in between. CDR3 length: 16 amino acids. Here the CDR3 DNA reads TGCGCCAGCAGTGAGGGGCGCCCGTTGAACACCGGGGAGCTGTTTTTT. This codes for CASSEGRPLNTGELFF.

The rearrangement uses TRBV18 and TRBJ2-1; no definite D call. The germline V gene has CDR1 KGHSH and CDR2 LQKENI. The CDR3 is 15 amino acids. V lost 5 bases to trimming and J lost 0 bases, with 11 bases between them. CDR3 protein: CASSSQGSSYNEQFF. The CDR3 nucleotides are TGTGCCAGCTCATCGCAAGGCAGCTCCTACAATGAGCAGTTCTTC. Variable domain in full (rest from reference TRBV18 and TRBJ2-1): NAGVMQNPRHLVRRRGQEARLRCSPMKGHSHVYWYRQLPEEGLKFMVYLQKENIIDESGMPKERFSAEFPKEGPSILRIQQVVRGDSAAYFCASSSQGSSYNEQFFGPGTRLTVL.

This clone was counted between two and nine times. The CDR3 DNA reads TGTGCCAGCAGGACTGCGCCTTACGAGCAGTACTTC. Its protein is CASRTAPYEQYF. V is TRBV28 and J is TRBJ2-7; unclear D gene. V lost 6 bases, J lost 4 bases, and 10 bases lay in between. Germline CDR1 reads MDHEN; CDR2 reads SYDVKM. The CDR3 has 12 amino acids.

By sample share, this clone is medium-sized. This CDR3 reads CASSLSQGLRHNEQFF. The DNA for the CDR3 is TGCGCCAGCAGCTTGAGTCAGGGGCTAAGGCACAATGAGCAGTTCTTC. The V and J genes are TRBV5-1 and TRBJ2-1; weak D call: TRBD1 (6 bases). Germline V CDR1 and CDR2: SGHRS, YFSETQ. CDR3 size: 16 residues. V shed 1 base and J shed 5 bases, with 16 bases lying between them. Variable domain in full (rest from reference TRBV5-1 and TRBJ2-1): KAGVTQTPRYLIKTRGQQVTLSCSPISGHRSVSWYQQTPGQGLQFLFEYFSETQRNKGNFPGRFSGRQFSNSRSEMNVSTLELGDSALYLCASSLSQGLRHNEQFFGPGTRLTVL.

The table lists this clone with a few counts. V is TRBV11-3 and J is TRBJ2-3; 11 bases are a match to TRBD2. Looked up from germline, CDR1 is SGHNT and CDR2 is YENEEA. This CDR3 comprises 16 residues. V was pared by 6 bases and J by 3 bases, with 8 bases of the junction left unmatched. In DNA, the CDR3 is TGTGCCAGCAGAGATACTAGCGGGGGAATTACAGATACGCAGTATTTT. The encoded protein is CASRDTSGGITDTQYF.

This clone was picked up a small number of times. The V gene is TRBV5-1, the J gene TRBJ2-7; 7 bases agree with TRBD1. V lost 4 bases, J lost 3 bases, and 13 bases stayed unmatched. Germline values: CDR1 SGHRS, CDR2 YFSETQ. The CDR3 extends over 16 amino acids. CDR3 amino acids: CASSTDLGTVSYEQYF. The CDR3 nucleotides are TGCGCCAGCAGCACTGACCTGGGGACAGTGAGCTACGAGCAGTACTTC. Drawing the rest from reference TRBV5-1 and TRBJ2-7, the complete variable domain is KAGVTQTPRYLIKTRGQQVTLSCSPISGHRSVSWYQQTPGQGLQFLFEYFSETQRNKGNFPGRFSGRQFSNSRSEMNVSTLELGDSALYLCASSTDLGTVSYEQYFGPGTRLTVT.

This clone was seen more than once but under ten times. The chain links TRBV11-3 to TRBJ2-7, with D possibly TRBD1 on 6 matching bases. CDR3 size: 16 residues. Trimming pared 1 base from V and 3 bases from J, leaving 16 bases between. Germline CDR1 reads SGHNT; CDR2 reads YENEEA. The CDR3 bases are TGTGCCAGCAGCTTAGTCAGACGGCAGGGGAACTACGAGCAGTACTTC. This codes for CASSLVRRQGNYEQYF.

This clone was seen more than once but under ten times. The J gene is TRBJ2-3, the V gene TRBV9; TRBD2 agrees at 9 bases. CDR1 is SGDLS, CDR2 YYNGEE, per germline. This CDR3 has 16 residues. V gave up 0 bases and J gave up 6 bases; unmatched junction bases: 8. The CDR3 sequence is CASSVGGGAASDTQYF. CDR3 coding DNA: TGTGCCAGCAGCGTAGGCGGGGGGGCCGCTTCGGATACGCAGTATTTT.

In its sample, this clone ranks as medium-sized. The genes are TRBV6-8 and TRBJ1-1; D is unresolved. This CDR3 contains 13 residues. Trimming stripped 6 bases from V and 7 bases from J, with 15 bases between. Germline V gene sequence: CDR1 MNHGY, CDR2 SAAAGT. CDR3 region: CASSLSGADEAFF. The CDR3 DNA follows: TGTGCCAGCAGCCTTTCTGGAGCGGATGAAGCTTTCTTT.

CDR3 DNA: TGTGCCAGCAGCTCCCATACACAGGGTAAAGCTAATGAAAAACTGTTTTTT. Encoded protein: CASSSHTQGKANEKLFF. The rearrangement uses TRBV7-6 and TRBJ1-4; TRBD1 might be the D (6 bases). Germline CDR1 and CDR2: SGHVS and FNYEAQ. The CDR3 contains 17 residues. The ends were cut back, 4 bases at V and 3 bases at J, with 18 bases in the middle.